This T cell receptor (beta chain) was recorded in a study of regulatory T cells in long-lasting Graves disease (dated by TCRdb to the early 2020s). Study-level background: Persistent Graves' disease was defined as persistently positive TSH receptor autoantibodies together with antithyroid drug treatment for over 5 years. This study used TCR sequencing and RNA sequencing of peripheral blood to compare persistent Graves' disease patients against newly diagnosed Graves' disease patients. Persistent Graves' disease patients in the clinical cohort had taken antithyroid drugs for approximately ten years on average. The study was conducted in China and was registered as a clinical trial. A total of around 33 samples underwent TCR sequencing, from about 13 patients with persistent Graves' disease and 20 or so patients with newly diagnosed Graves' disease.

The time point label of this sample denotes: persistent/refractory GD, antithyroid drugs over 5 years with positive TRAb. For both TCR sequencing and RNA sequencing, RNA was extracted from PBMCs using TRIzol. The diagnosis of Graves' disease was made according to American Thyroid Association guidelines. Patients were recruited from an endocrinology department in Xi'an, China. Each patient gave about 9.1 milliliters of peripheral blood, collected in an EDTA anticoagulant tube. Ficoll Paque Plus density gradient separation was used to isolate PBMCs, and no further T cell sorting was performed. An Agilent 2100 Bioanalyzer and agarose gel were used to check RNA quality, while a NanoDrop 2000 measured RNA concentration. The germline V gene provides CDR1 MNHNS and CDR2 SASEGT. V is cut back by 5 bases and J by 7 bases, with 12 bases in the junction unmatched. From cysteine to phenylalanine, the CDR3 is 16 amino acids long. Only CDR3 DNA remains: 48 bases, in frame from the first base.

The library relied on multiplex PCR. Sequencer: Illumina HiSeq 4000. TCR beta libraries were built with iRepertoire HTBI primers and Arm-PCR amplification of CDR3 regions. Gel purification was performed on PCR products prior to sequencing. In the paper's pipeline: Across samples, around 62 TRBV and around 15 TRBJ segments were identified and used for gene usage analysis of CDR3 amino acid clonotypes. Filtered high-quality paired reads were merged into contigs using COPE and FqMerger. BLAST was used to align contigs to IMGT TRBV, TRBD and TRBJ reference genes, with CDR3 defined following IMGT. Highly expanded clones were defined as clonotypes with a frequency above 0.1%. Repertoire diversity was measured by Shannon entropy, and V-J evenness by the Gini coefficient. A clonotype found in more than one individual was treated as public. The raw public reads went through TCRdb reprocessing: fastp at Q25, MiXCR clone calling, in-frame beta chains kept. Every CDR3 protein is listed once, alongside the most common genes and DNA of its rows. The authors' filters were not applied to this entry. Within this sample are about 460,000 distinct CDR3 sequences, with 20% to 25% of them counted one time only. Over 10% of the sample is in the top ten clones.

Results and caveats for the whole study, not just this receptor: Only peripheral blood was studied, because thyroid tissue, the primary lesion, was inaccessible. Compared with newly diagnosed patients, patients with persistent Graves' disease had lower TCR Shannon entropy and fewer highly expanded clones, which suggests clonal expansion. TRBV28, TRBJ1-2 and TRBJ2-5 were preferentially used in persistent disease, while TRBV20-1 and TRBJ2-1 were favored in newly diagnosed disease. The small sample size was acknowledged by the authors as a limitation that may reduce accuracy. A larger number of public clonotypes was shared among persistent patients (approximately 3,000) than among newly diagnosed patients (around 970). Only the TCR beta chain was sequenced and analyzed.

This clonotype was seen a handful of times. Its antigen is not yet known. No base quality values were provided; no much bigger clone lies one nucleotide off. The sequenced sample was peripheral blood mononuclear cells (PBMCs), obtained when the disease was refractory, from a patient treated with antithyroid drugs. The sequence was collected from a female donor with Graves disease. This chain is built from TRBV6-1 and TRBJ2-2; 8 bases in between match TRBD2. The DNA sequence follows: TGTGCCAGCAGTCCCGCCAGAGCGGGAGCTGGCGGGGAGCTGTTTTTT. The encoded protein is CASSPARAGAGGELFF.